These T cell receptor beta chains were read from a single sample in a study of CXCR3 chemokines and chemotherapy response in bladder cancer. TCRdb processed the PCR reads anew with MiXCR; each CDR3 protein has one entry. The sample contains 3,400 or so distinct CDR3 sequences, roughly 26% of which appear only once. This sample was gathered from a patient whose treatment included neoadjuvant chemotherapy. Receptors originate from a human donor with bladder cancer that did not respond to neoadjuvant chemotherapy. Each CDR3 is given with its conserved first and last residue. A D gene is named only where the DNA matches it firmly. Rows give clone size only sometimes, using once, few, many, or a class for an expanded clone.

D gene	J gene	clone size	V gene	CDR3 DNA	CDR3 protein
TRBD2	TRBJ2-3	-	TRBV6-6	TGTGCCAGCAGTTACTCTCTGACTAGCGGGGGTATCACAGATACGCAGTATTTT	CASSYSLTSGGITDTQYF
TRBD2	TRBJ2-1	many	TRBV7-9	TGTGCCAGCAGCTTAGAATTTGGTAGCGGGGGGGCCGGTTGGTTCTTC	CASSLEFGSGGAGWFF
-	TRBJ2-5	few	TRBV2	TGTGCCAGCACTATCAGGGAGACCCAGTACTTC	CASTIRETQYF
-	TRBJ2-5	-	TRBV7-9	TGTGCCAGCGACGGACTGGGGGAGACCCAGTACTTC	CASDGLGETQYF
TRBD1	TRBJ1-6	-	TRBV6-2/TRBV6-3	TGTGCCAGCAGATCGGGACAGGGGTCCAATTCACCCCTCCACTTT	CASRSGQGSNSPLHF
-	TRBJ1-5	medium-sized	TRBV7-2	TGTGCCAGCAGCCCGACTAGAGATAGCAATCAGCCCCAGCATTTT	CASSPTRDSNQPQHF
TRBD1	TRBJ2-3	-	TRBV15	TGTGCCACCAGCAGAGGTATACAGGGGGGCACAGATACGCAGTATTTT	CATSRGIQGGTDTQYF
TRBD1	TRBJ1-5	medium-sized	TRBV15	TGTGCCACCAGCAGAGAACAGGGGGTAAATCAGCCCCAGCATTTT	CATSREQGVNQPQHF
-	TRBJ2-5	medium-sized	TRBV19	TGTGCCAGTAGTGCCGGGGGTTTCGAGACCCAGTACTTC	CASSAGGFETQYF
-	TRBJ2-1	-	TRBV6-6	TGTGCCAGCAGTTCGCCTCGTGTCCCTCGTTTAGATGAGCAGTTCTTC	CASSSPRVPRLDEQFF
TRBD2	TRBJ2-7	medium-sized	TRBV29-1	TGCAGCGTTGTCGGGAGGGACATAGCCGAGCAGTACTTC	CSVVGRDIAEQYF
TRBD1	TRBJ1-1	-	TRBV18	TGTGCCAGCTCACCACCGGGACAGGTGCCGGGAGAAATGAAGAACACTGAAGCTTTCTTT	CASSPPGQVPGEMKNTEAFF
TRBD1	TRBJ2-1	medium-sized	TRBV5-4	TGTGCCAGCAGCTCAGGTGTTTTTGGGACAGATTCGAGTGAGCAGTTCTTC	CASSSGVFGTDSSEQFF
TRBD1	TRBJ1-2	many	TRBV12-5	TGTGCTAGTGGTTTCGTTGGGACAGCGCTTCGATATGGCTACACCTTC	CASGFVGTALRYGYTF
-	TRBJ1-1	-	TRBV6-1	-	CASRVHSPYEQYFGPGTEAFF
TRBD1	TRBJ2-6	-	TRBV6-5	TGTGCCAGCAGGGAGGGACAGGGGGCGCACGGGGCCAACGTCCTGACTTTC	CASREGQGAHGANVLTF
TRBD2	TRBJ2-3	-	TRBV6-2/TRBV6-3	TGTGCCAGCACCCCTAGCGGGGATCAGGGGACAGATACGCAGTATTTT	CASTPSGDQGTDTQYF
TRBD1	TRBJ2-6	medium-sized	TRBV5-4	TGTGCCAGCAGCTTGGTAGGGGGCAAATCTTCTGGGGCCAACGTCCTGACTTTC	CASSLVGGKSSGANVLTF
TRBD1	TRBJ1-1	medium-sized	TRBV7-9	TGTGCCAGCAGCCCGGGACAGTCGATCCCTGAAGCTTTCTTT	CASSPGQSIPEAFF
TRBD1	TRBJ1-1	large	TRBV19	TGTGCCAGTAGTTGGGACAGCTCTATGAACACTGAAGCTTTCTTT	CASSWDSSMNTEAFF
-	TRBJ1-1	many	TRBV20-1	TGCAGTGCTAGGGGCAACGCCCAGAACACTGAAGCTTTCTTT	CSARGNAQNTEAFF
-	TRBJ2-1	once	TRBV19	TGTGCCAGTAGTATAATATCCGGGACCCCCGGCAATGAGCAGTTCTTC	CASSIISGTPGNEQFF
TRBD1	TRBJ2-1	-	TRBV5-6	TGTGCCAGCAGCTTGGGAGGGGGCGCCTACAATGAGCAGTTCTTC	CASSLGGGAYNEQFF
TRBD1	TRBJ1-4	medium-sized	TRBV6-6	TGTGCCAGCAGTTTACAGGGGGCTAGTGAAAAACTGTTTTTT	CASSLQGASEKLFF
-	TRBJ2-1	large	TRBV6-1	TGTGCCAGCGAAGTTGGATACAATGAGCAGTTCTTC	CASEVGYNEQFF
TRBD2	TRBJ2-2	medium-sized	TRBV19	TGTGCCAGTAGTGTGGGACTAACGAACACCGGGGAGCTGTTTTTT	CASSVGLTNTGELFF
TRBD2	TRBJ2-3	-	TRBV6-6	TGTGCCAGCAGCAACCCTAGCGGGGATACGCAGTATTTT	CASSNPSGDTQYF